The text below deals with one T cell receptor (beta chain). What the recovered Cohort 3 donors had was two negative PCRs, clearance, or symptom resolution. Original methodology: The authors estimated nucleated cell counts from reference gene primer amplification. TCRdb's copy holds only in-frame clones and misses some; the assay was immunoSEQ multiplex PCR. That table furnishes V, J and clone size, whereas the DNA furnished D and trimming. In the table there are some 400,000 clones, 70% to 90% of which are singletons. The CDR3 runs to 17 residues. Looked up from germline, CDR1 is LNHDA and CDR2 is SQIVND (reference sequence). Losses at the gene ends were 6 bases for V and 0 bases for J; bases not matched to a gene: 6. The data were obtained in a study of blood T cell repertoires in COVID-19.

The rearrangement uses TRBV19 and TRBJ2-1; TRBD2 aligns across 12 bases. Source material: PBMCs or T cells enriched from blood (not recorded which). The origin of this receptor is a man between 25 and 39 years old who had recovered from COVID-19. The CDR3 protein is CASRGLAGRYSYNEQFF. DNA of the CDR3: TGTGCCAGTAGAGGACTAGCGGGGCGCTACTCCTACAATGAGCAGTTCTTC.